The 18 T cell receptor beta chains listed next were all sequenced from one sample in a study of T cell repertoires in cytomegalovirus infection (dated by TCRdb to between 2018 and 2020). The treatment or condition label here, explained by the study, means: in vitro stimulation with specific CMV peptide epitopes to enrich CMV-specific T cells. Reads for this sample came from an Illumina HiSeq 1500. Through fastp at Q25 and MiXCR, TCRdb rebuilt clones from the public reads, retaining in-frame beta chains. Rows matching on CDR3 protein sequence are summarized as one entry with the most common DNA and genes. This sample lists 800,000 to 950,000 distinct CDR3 sequences; about 33% were detected once. Roughly 12% of the sample comes from the top ten. These receptors have no identified antigens. The sequences come from cultured CD8+ T cells from PBMCs, collected from culture after CMV antigen stimulation. These receptors all come from a human donor in good health (CMV status not recorded). Some clones in this sample may be carry-over from other donors' samples.

This clonotype was detected a few times. V is TRBV27 and J is TRBJ2-7, with D hard to call. Germline V gene sequence: CDR1 MNHEY, CDR2 SMNVEV (reference sequence). The CDR3 is 16 residues long. Trimming cost V 3 bases and J 4 bases, with 19 bases left between them. CDR3 in amino acids: CASSFFRNGVEYEQYF. For the CDR3, the DNA is TGTGCCAGCAGTTTTTTCCGGAATGGGGTTGAATACGAGCAGTACTTC.

This clonotype appeared once. Sequence at one end of the junction differs from germline and may be a read error. The chain uses TRBV7-7 and TRBJ1-5; no clear D gene. Germline V lookup: CDR1 SSHAT, CDR2 FNYEAQ (reference sequence). The CDR3 covers 13 residues. The CDR3 nucleotides read TGTGCTAGCAGCTTACGGTCCGGGAAGCCCCAGCATTTT. Amino acid sequence: CASSLRSGKPQHF.

Only a few counts were recorded for this clonotype. V and J are TRBV6-1 and TRBJ2-7, with a weak D call TRBD1 (6 bases). The CDR3 consists of 14 residues. Trimming stripped 3 bases from V and 2 bases from J, with 11 bases between. Germline assignment: CDR1 MNHNS and CDR2 SASEGT. The DNA of the CDR3 is TGTGCCAGCAGTGAGTTCAGGGGCGCCTACGAGCAGTACGTC. It is translated as CASSEFRGAYEQYV.

This clonotype was counted ten times or more. This sequence joins TRBV7-2 and TRBJ2-7, with TRBD1 as a possible D gene (6 bases). Trimming took off 5 bases at V and 5 bases at J, with 19 bases between the two ends. CDR1 is SGHTA and CDR2 is FQGNSA in the germline V gene. The CDR3 is 15 residues long. CDR3 coding DNA: TGTGCCAGCAGCCTTCGACAGGCCTTGTTAGACGAGCAGTACGTC. It encodes CASSLRQALLDEQYV.

The chain recombines TRBV6-2 or TRBV6-3 with TRBJ2-4; either TRBD1 or TRBD2 may fit D (5 bases each). The germline CDR1 and CDR2 sequences are MNHEY and SVGEGT. With 3 bases removed from V and 6 bases from J, the gap between germline ends came to 12 bases. There are 14 residues in the CDR3. The CDR3 sequence is CASSYRGHGNIQYF. Here the CDR3 DNA reads TGTGCCAGCAGTTATCGGGGCCATGGAAACATTCAGTACTTC.

This clonotype has a single count. The chain couples TRBV2 to TRBJ2-4; D remains ambiguous. The CDR3 sequence is 13 residues long. Per germline, CDR1 SNHLY and CDR2 FYNNEI. V was shortened by 7 bases and J by 2 bases, with 9 bases between the two germline ends. CDR3 DNA: TGTGCCAGCACCACGAACCCCAAAAACATTCAGTACTTC. Its translation: CASTTNPKNIQYF.

The chain couples TRBV27 to TRBJ1-1; D is unclear. The CDR3 spans 11 residues. Germline V gene sequence: CDR1 MNHEY, CDR2 SMNVEV (reference sequence). CDR3 residues: CAILARRGAFF. The DNA of the CDR3 is TGTGCGATTCTCGCCCGGAGAGGAGCTTTCTTT.

The rearrangement joins TRBV6-5 to TRBJ2-2; 9 bases line up with TRBD2. This CDR3 has 15 residues. CDR1 is MNHEY and CDR2 is SVGAGI in the germline V gene. The ends lost 4 bases at V and 5 bases at J; junction bases unmatched: 5. CDR3 sequence: CASSSAGGQTGELFF. CDR3 sequence (DNA): TGTGCCAGCAGTTCGGCGGGGGGGCAAACCGGGGAGCTGTTTTTT.

This clonotype has just a few counts. V and J are TRBV29-1 and TRBJ1-2; 8 bases line up with TRBD1. The CDR3 covers 15 residues. Per germline, CDR1 SQVTM and CDR2 ANQGSEA. V lost 5 bases, J lost 2 bases, and 10 bases stayed unmatched. The CDR3 DNA sequence: TGCAGCGTTCCGGGACAGGATTTCCTAAACTATGGCTACACCTTC. Residues: CSVPGQDFLNYGYTF.

This chain connects TRBV6-4 to TRBJ2-5; unclear D gene. Trimming took 6 bases from V and 3 from J, leaving 11 bases between them. CDR1 and CDR2 (germline): MRHNA, SNTAGT. This CDR3 contains 13 residues. CDR3 in amino acids: CASRTLREETQYF. CDR3 nucleotide sequence: TGTGCCAGCAGGACATTGCGTGAAGAGACCCAGTACTTC.

The J gene is TRBJ2-1, the V gene TRBV25-1; 11 bases align to TRBD2. Germline values: CDR1 MGHDK, CDR2 SYGVNS. This CDR3 is built from 16 residues. The V gene end was trimmed by 5 bases and the J gene end by 4 bases; junction bases not matched to a gene: 7. The CDR3: CASSIRSGGAYNEQFF. In DNA form, the CDR3 reads TGTGCCAGCAGTATCCGTAGCGGGGGGGCTTACAATGAGCAGTTCTTC.

The V call is TRBV27, the J call TRBJ2-7; 7 positions agree with TRBD1. The CDR3 length is 11 residues. Germline V gene sequence: CDR1 MNHEY, CDR2 SMNVEV (reference sequence). V lost 5 bases to trimming and J lost 7 bases; unmatched junction nucleotides: 2. Here the CDR3 DNA reads TGTGCCAGCAGTGCCAGGGGGGAGCAGTACGTC. Protein product: CASSARGEQYV.

The DNA for the CDR3 is TGTGCCAGCACCTGGGGGGGGACTAATTCACCCCTCCACTTT. Protein product: CASTWGGTNSPLHF. The V gene is TRBV27, the J gene TRBJ1-6, with D tentatively TRBD1 (5 bases). Trimming took 7 bases from V and 6 from J, leaving 13 bases between them. The CDR3 has 14 amino acids. The germline V gene has CDR1 MNHEY and CDR2 SMNVEV (reference sequence).

This sequence joins TRBV4-1 and TRBJ1-5, with 11 bases that match TRBD1. Unmatched junction bases numbered 1, after V lost 3 bases and J lost 3 bases. The CDR3 consists of 15 residues. CDR1 MGHRA and CDR2 YSYEKL come from the germline V gene. DNA for the CDR3: TGCGCCAGCAGCCAGGACAGGGGGCCCAATCAGCCCCAGCATTTT. Amino acids: CASSQDRGPNQPQHF.

The genes are TRBV29-1 and TRBJ2-1; the D call may be TRBD1 or TRBD2 (5 bases each). The V gene lost 1 base and the J gene lost 6 bases, with 10 bases spanning the gap. This CDR3 is built from 13 residues. CDR1 and CDR2 (germline): SQVTM, ANQGSEA. The CDR3 loop is CSVEGGTINEQFF. CDR3 DNA: TGCAGCGTTGAAGGTGGGACCATCAATGAGCAGTTCTTC.

This clonotype has only a few counts. The CDR3 nucleotides read TGTGCCAGCAGGCCTACAGGGGTCAATGAGCAGTTCTTC. Amino acid sequence: CASRPTGVNEQFF. The V gene is TRBV5-4, the J gene TRBJ2-1, with TRBD1 identical over 7 bases. The CDR3 runs to 13 residues. V lost 5 bases, J lost 6 bases, and 5 bases stayed unmatched. Germline CDR1 reads SGHNT; CDR2 reads YYREEE (reference sequence).

The CDR3 sequence is CASSRSSELFF. Here the CDR3 DNA reads TGTGCCAGCAGCCGCTCGTCGGAGCTGTTTTTT. This chain links TRBV27 with TRBJ2-2; no reliable D call. Germline V gene lookup returns CDR1 MNHEY and CDR2 SMNVEV (reference sequence). The CDR3 loop spans 11 amino acids. V was pared by 6 bases and J by 10 bases, with 9 bases between.

J is TRBJ1-2 and V is TRBV7-9, with 7 bases that match TRBD1. V shed 2 bases, J shed 3 bases, and the junction held 6 bases outside the gene matches. The germline V gene encodes CDR1 SEHNR and CDR2 FQNEAQ (reference sequence). This CDR3 is 15 amino acids long. CDR3 sequence reads: CASSLSGQGDYGYTF. The CDR3 DNA reads TGTGCCAGCAGCTTATCGGGCCAGGGGGACTATGGCTACACCTTC.